The sequence of this TCR beta chain was determined in a study of T cells in Graves' hyperthyroidism and ophthalmopathy. The wider study: Peripheral blood was collected at initial diagnosis, before any treatment.

The CDR3 is made up of 13 amino acids. The germline V gene encodes CDR1 KGHSH and CDR2 LQKENI. V lost 0 bases and J lost 6, with 9 bases in between. Regions amplified from RNA transcripts were the TCR beta CDR3 regions. During a first-round RT-PCR of the TCR CDR3, the HTBI primer set was used. TCRdb recomputed calls from the multiplex PCR reads with MiXCR, one row per CDR3 protein. The sample holds about 700,000 distinct CDR3 sequences, about 14% seen once. This clonotype was recorded a few times. The chain recombines TRBV18 with TRBJ2-7, with D possibly TRBD2 on 5 matching bases. This sequence originates from a woman between 18 and 29 years old with Graves' hyperthyroidism. The specimen was blood. The CDR3 bases are TGTGCCAGCTCACCACCCGGACTCCCCGAGCAGTACTTC. Protein: CASSPPGLPEQYF. The variable domain in full, completed from reference TRBV18 and TRBJ2-7, reads NAGVMQNPRHLVRRRGQEARLRCSPMKGHSHVYWYRQLPEEGLKFMVYLQKENIIDESGMPKERFSAEFPKEGPSILRIQQVVRGDSAAYFCASSPPGLPEQYFGPGTRLTVT.